These 30 T cell receptor beta chains were sequenced from one sample in a study of T cells in Graves' hyperthyroidism and ophthalmopathy. Amplified TCR beta CDR3 regions derived from RNA transcripts. HTBI primers were used for first-round RT-PCR of the TCR CDR3. TCRdb re-analysed the multiplex PCR reads in MiXCR, keeping a single row per CDR3 protein. The sample lists around 500,000 distinct CDR3 sequences, over 13% occurring once. The sample consisted of blood. These TCRs come from a woman under 30 with Graves' hyperthyroidism.

This clonotype was detected a few times. The chain has TRBV19 and TRBJ2-5; 8 nucleotides agree with TRBD2. CDR3 length equals 15 residues. V shed 4 bases and J 5 bases; nucleotides not matched to a gene: 9. Germline lookup yields CDR1 LNHDA and CDR2 SQIVND (reference sequence). In DNA form, the CDR3 reads TGTGCCAGTAGTACTTTAGCGGGGAGAGTGGAGACCCAGTACTTC. Translating it yields CASSTLAGRVETQYF.

This clonotype has at least ten counts. V and J are TRBV7-3 and TRBJ1-1; D is ambiguous. CDR3 length: 13 amino acids. Trimming took 5 bases from V and 5 from J, leaving 12 bases between them. CDR1 is SGHTA and CDR2 is FQGTGA in the germline V gene. The CDR3 is CASSRLDGTEAFF. The DNA for the CDR3 is TGTGCCAGCAGCAGACTGGATGGGACTGAAGCTTTCTTT. Full variable domain (missing parts from reference TRBV7-3 and TRBJ1-1): GAGVSQTPSNKVTEKGKYVELRCDPISGHTALYWYRQSLGQGPEFLIYFQGTGAADDSGLPNDRFFAVRPEGSVSTLKIQRTERGDSAVYLCASSRLDGTEAFFGQGTRLTVV.

Many counts were recorded for this clonotype. The V gene is TRBV6-1, the J gene TRBJ2-7, with 11 nucleotides matching TRBD2. The CDR3 runs to 15 residues. Trimming removed 9 bases from V and 2 bases from J; junction bases left unmatched: 9. In germline, CDR1 is MNHNS, CDR2 SASEGT. The CDR3 nucleotides read TGTGCCAGTTCACTAGCGGGAGTGAGGGCCTACGAGCAGTACGTC. Residues: CASSLAGVRAYEQYV.

Ten or more counts support this clonotype. The gene calls are TRBV11-3 and TRBJ2-5; D not certain. V gave up 5 bases and J gave up 4 bases, with 14 bases separating them. The CDR3 extends over 14 amino acids. The germline CDR1 and CDR2 sequences are SGHNT and YENEEA. CDR3 amino acids: CASSPGLGPETQYF. The DNA of the CDR3 is TGTGCCAGCAGCCCGGGCCTTGGGCCAGAGACCCAGTACTTC.

This clonotype was observed many times. The chain employs TRBV7-8 and TRBJ2-5; tentative D call: TRBD1 (6 bases). CDR1 SGHVS and CDR2 FQNEAQ come from the germline V gene. The V end lost 3 bases, the J end lost 5 bases, and 25 bases lay between the germline ends. CDR3 size: 18 residues. The CDR3 sequence: CASSFAPRDIYFRETQYF. The CDR3 nucleotides are TGTGCCAGCAGCTTCGCGCCCCGGGACATCTATTTTCGCGAGACCCAGTACTTC.

Only a few counts were recorded for this clonotype. The chain joins TRBV12-3 or TRBV12-4 to TRBJ2-1; D could derive from TRBD1 or TRBD2 (5 bases each). With 6 bases removed from V and 8 bases from J, the gap between germline ends came to 17 bases. The CDR3 is 14 amino acids. CDR3 residues: CASRPGPPGDEQFF. CDR3 DNA sequence: TGTGCCAGCAGACCGGGACCCCCTGGCGATGAGCAGTTCTTC.

In this sample, this clonotype turned up a few times. The chain employs TRBV5-1 and TRBJ2-2; D is unclear. The V end lost 3 bases, the J end lost 0 bases, and 12 bases lay between the germline ends. There are 16 residues in the CDR3. Germline assignment: CDR1 SGHRS and CDR2 YFSETQ. The CDR3 spells CASSSLDGPNTGELFF. For the CDR3, the DNA is TGCGCCAGCAGCTCCCTAGACGGCCCGAACACCGGGGAGCTGTTTTTT.

This clonotype was seen many times. This chain links TRBV6-5 with TRBJ2-5; TRBD2 matches 13 bases. J was trimmed by 2 bases and V by 2 bases; bases with no gene match: 5. The V gene's germline CDR1 is MNHEY and CDR2 SVGAGI. There are 17 residues in the CDR3. This chain's CDR3 is CASSYRPGLAGQETQYF. The CDR3 coding sequence is TGTGCCAGCAGTTACCGCCCGGGACTAGCGGGACAAGAGACCCAGTACTTC.

At least ten counts were recorded for this clonotype. J is TRBJ1-5 and V is TRBV3-1; D might be TRBD1 (5 bases). CDR1 and CDR2 from the germline V gene are LGHDT and YNNKEL (reference sequence). V lost 4 bases, J lost 1 base, and 11 bases lay in between. The CDR3 runs 15 residues. The DNA for the CDR3 is TGTGCCAGCAGCCCCGGGACGTCAAGCAATCAGCCCCAGCATTTT. Protein product: CASSPGTSSNQPQHF.

This clonotype has a count of ten or more. The V gene is TRBV29-1, the J gene TRBJ2-7; D possibly uses TRBD1 or TRBD2 (5 bases each). Trimming cost V 6 bases and J 1 base, with 16 bases left between them. This CDR3 comprises 14 residues. The germline V gene has CDR1 SQVTM and CDR2 ANQGSEA. The CDR3 DNA reads as TGCAGCGTAGACGGGACCGACGGATCCTACGAGCAGTACTTC. It is translated as CSVDGTDGSYEQYF.

This clonotype was observed once. With a much larger clone just one base away, this may be a read error. J is TRBJ2-3 and V is TRBV13; D is unresolved. This CDR3 has 13 residues. The germline V gene has CDR1 PRHDT and CDR2 FYEKMQ (reference sequence). The CDR3 loop reads CASSFTVPDTQYF. The CDR3 bases are TGCGCCAGCAGCTTCACGGTTCCAGATACGCAGTATTTT.

This clonotype has more than one count but fewer than ten. This clone may be a read error of a much larger clone one base away. V is TRBV15 and J is TRBJ2-1; TRBD2 matches at 10 bases. V trimming: 0 bases; J trimming: 8 bases; junction bases outside the gene matches: 13. Looked up from germline, CDR1 is LNHNV and CDR2 is YYDKDF (reference sequence). The CDR3 runs to 18 residues. CDR3 sequence reads: CATSRDLSSGRGGDEQFF. In nucleotides, the CDR3 is TGTGCCACCAGCAGAGATCTCTCTAGCGGGAGAGGGGGGGATGAGCAGTTCTTC.

The rearrangement links TRBV3-1 to TRBJ2-7; D not resolved. Germline V gene sequence: CDR1 LGHDT, CDR2 YNNKEL (reference sequence). V was cut by 1 base and J by 3 bases, with 10 bases left in between. The CDR3 covers 14 residues. CDR3 sequence: CASSQGRLYYEQYF. The CDR3 DNA sequence: TGTGCCAGCAGCCAAGGCCGCCTATACTACGAGCAGTACTTC.

There are many counts of this clonotype. This chain uses TRBV20-1 with TRBJ2-3; 8 positions agree with TRBD1. After removal of 5 bases from V and 2 bases from J, the junction contained 3 bases not matched to a gene. The CDR3 spans 13 residues. CDR1 is DFQATT, CDR2 SNEGSKA, per germline (reference sequence). The CDR3 spells CSADRGITDTQYF. In DNA form, the CDR3 reads TGCAGTGCTGACAGGGGAATCACAGATACGCAGTATTTT.

A single count supports this clonotype. The chain links TRBV5-4 to TRBJ2-4; TRBD1 matches 7 bases. Germline V gene lookup returns CDR1 SGHNT and CDR2 YYREEE (reference sequence). CDR3 length equals 16 residues. V trimming: 0 bases; J trimming: 0 bases; junction bases outside the gene matches: 3. CDR3 amino acids: CASSLAPGGAKNIQYF. The CDR3 coding sequence is TGTGCCAGCAGCTTGGCCCCAGGGGGAGCCAAAAACATTCAGTACTTC.

This clonotype was detected many times. CDR3 DNA: TGTGCCAGCGGGGACGGCCTGGGCAGAACTGAAGCTTTCTTT. Translated, it gives CASGDGLGRTEAFF. This chain uses TRBV27 with TRBJ1-1, with D tentatively TRBD1 (5 bases). V shed 8 bases and J shed 5 bases, with 18 bases lying between them. Germline CDR1 is MNHEY and CDR2 is SMNVEV (reference sequence). The CDR3 extends over 14 amino acids.

This clonotype came up many times. The chain recombines TRBV30 with TRBJ1-3, with D possibly matching TRBD1 (5 bases). CDR3 length equals 13 residues. Trimming removed 0 bases at V and 4 bases at J, with 7 bases between. Germline V gives CDR1 GTSNPN, CDR2 SVGIG (reference sequence). The CDR3 sequence is CAWSVRGGNTIYF. CDR3 coding DNA: TGTGCCTGGAGTGTACGGGGGGGAAACACCATATATTTT.

The chain joins TRBV10-3 to TRBJ1-6; tentative D call: TRBD1 (6 bases). CDR3 length equals 15 residues. In germline, CDR1 is ENHRY, CDR2 SYGVKD. The V end lost 9 bases, the J end lost 7 bases, and 19 bases lay between the germline ends. The CDR3 DNA follows: TGTGCCATTGGGGCAACCGGGACATTAAATTCACCCCTCCACTTT. This codes for CAIGATGTLNSPLHF.

Ten or more counts support this clonotype. The chain carries TRBV6-1 and TRBJ1-4; D call uncertain. The CDR3 extends over 14 amino acids. V was trimmed by 10 bases and J by 4 bases, leaving 16 bases between them. Germline values: CDR1 MNHNS, CDR2 SASEGT. The CDR3 DNA is TGTGCCACCATCATGGGAGGGAGTAATGAAAAACTGTTTTTT. The encoded protein is CATIMGGSNEKLFF.

This clonotype was seen a few times. The rearrangement uses TRBV19 and TRBJ1-1; 9 bases map to TRBD1. CDR3 length: 15 residues. The germline V gene encodes CDR1 LNHDA and CDR2 SQIVND (reference sequence). With 7 bases clipped from V and 1 base from J, the junction kept 7 bases outside the gene matches. The DNA for the CDR3 is TGTGCCAGTACCATACTGGACAGGGGGAACACTGAAGCTTTCTTT. It translates to CASTILDRGNTEAFF.

This clonotype was recorded many times. The rearrangement links TRBV2 to TRBJ1-4; tentative D call: TRBD1 (5 bases). The CDR3 runs to 14 residues. The germline V gene has CDR1 SNHLY and CDR2 FYNNEI. V lost 3 bases and J 8 bases, leaving 13 bases between the germline ends. The CDR3, as DNA: TGTGCCAGCAGTGATGGCAGGGTGGGAGAAAAACTGTTTTTT. It codes for CASSDGRVGEKLFF.

This clonotype was observed many times. This chain uses TRBV20-1 with TRBJ2-3; TRBD1 might be the D (5 bases). CDR1 is DFQATT, CDR2 SNEGSKA, per germline (reference sequence). This CDR3 spans 15 amino acids. The V and J ends lost 6 bases and 2 bases respectively, with 18 bases between them. CDR3 amino acids: CSAPDWGSYTDTQYF. The CDR3 nucleotides read TGCAGTGCCCCCGACTGGGGCAGCTACACAGATACGCAGTATTTT.

There are many counts of this clonotype. J is TRBJ2-1 and V is TRBV19; TRBD2 matches 10 bases. In germline, CDR1 is LNHDA, CDR2 SQIVND (reference sequence). The CDR3 covers 16 residues. V was pared by 7 bases and J by 5 bases, with 11 bases of the junction left unmatched. CDR3 loop: CASIAQAGGRNNEQFF. The CDR3 coding sequence is TGTGCCAGTATCGCCCAAGCGGGAGGGCGAAACAATGAGCAGTTCTTC.

This clonotype was picked up many times. V and J are TRBV3-1 and TRBJ2-5; D is unresolved. The CDR3 extends over 12 amino acids. Germline values: CDR1 LGHDT, CDR2 YNNKEL (reference sequence). Deletions cut 0 bases from V and 6 bases from J, with 5 bases between. CDR3 sequence reads: CASSQERKTQYF. CDR3 nucleotides: TGTGCCAGCAGCCAAGAGCGGAAGACCCAGTACTTC.

V gene TRBV6-5 combines with J gene TRBJ2-1, with 7 positions matching TRBD2. Per the germline V gene, CDR1 is MNHEY and CDR2 is SVGAGI. The CDR3 contains 16 residues. V was clipped by 2 bases and J by 5 bases; unmatched bases: 9. CDR3 sequence (DNA): TGTGCCAGCAGTTACGACGTCGGACTAGGAAACAATGAGCAGTTCTTC. Translation: CASSYDVGLGNNEQFF.

This clonotype was recorded at least ten times. The chain employs TRBV3-1 and TRBJ2-7, with TRBD2 matching 9 bases. The V segment lost 0 bases and the J segment 2 bases; nucleotides outside the gene matches: 11. The CDR3 spans 18 residues. Germline V CDR1 and CDR2: LGHDT, YNNKEL (reference sequence). The CDR3 DNA sequence: TGTGCCAGCAGCCAAGATCGGGTAGTAGGGACTAGCCCCTACGAGCAGTACTTC. This sequence encodes CASSQDRVVGTSPYEQYF.

As to this clonotype: Since the CDR3 does not end with the conserved phenylalanine or tryptophan, this likely comes from a read error. V gene TRBV20-1 combines with J gene TRBJ1-1; perhaps TRBD1 as D (5 bases). Per the germline V gene, CDR1 is DFQATT and CDR2 is SNEGSKA (reference sequence). Between the trimmed V and J ends, which lost 4 bases and 1 base, there was a span of 16 bases. This CDR3 has 15 amino acids. DNA for the CDR3: TGCAGTGCTAAAGGGGTGAGAGTTGGGAACACTGAAGCTTTCTCT. This translates into CSAKGVRVGNTEAFS.

This clonotype was observed a handful of times. Being one base from a much bigger clone, this may be a read error. This chain links TRBV2 with TRBJ2-2; the match to TRBD1 covers 7 bases. Germline lookup yields CDR1 SNHLY and CDR2 FYNNEI. CDR3 length: 14 residues. Written as DNA, the CDR3 is TGTGTCAGCAAAGGGCAGGGGGTATTCGGGGAGCTGTTTTTT. It is translated as CVSKGQGVFGELFF.

This clonotype was observed many times. This chain joins TRBV11-1 and TRBJ2-7, with D perhaps TRBD1 (5 bases). Germline V lookup: CDR1 SGHAT, CDR2 FQDESV (reference sequence). The V end lost 3 bases, the J end lost 0 bases, and 12 bases lay between the germline ends. CDR3 length: 15 residues. The CDR3 DNA reads as TGTGCCAGCAGCTTCGGTCCCAGGGACTCCTACGAGCAGTACTTC. Translating gives CASSFGPRDSYEQYF.

The table lists this clonotype with many counts. The genes are TRBV19 and TRBJ1-1; D unclear. Germline assignment: CDR1 LNHDA and CDR2 SQIVND (reference sequence). V was shortened by 7 bases and J by 6 bases, with 12 bases between the two germline ends. CDR3 length: 12 amino acids. Here the CDR3 reads CASNRFWAEAFF. CDR3 bases: TGTGCCAGTAACCGCTTCTGGGCTGAAGCTTTCTTT.